The entry that follows covers one TCR beta chain sequence. Its specificity is not known. This CDR3 contains 15 residues. Germline lookup yields CDR1 LGHNA and CDR2 YNFKEQ. V dropped 4 bases and J dropped 7 bases, with 16 bases sitting between them. This specimen belongs to a study of cytomegalovirus exposure and HLA in healthy donors. Study observations and caveats: In vitro assays verified that a few CMV-associated chains recognized CMV antigens specifically. The study put 150 or so TCR beta chains on its list as cytomegalovirus-associated.

The assay was immunoSEQ multiplex PCR, and TCRdb's table has in-frame clones only and misses some. Among fewer than 75,000 clones, around 96% were seen once, and the ten largest hold less than 4%. This receptor was taken from a man younger than 35 in good health and CMV-seronegative. This chain links TRBV4-2 with TRBJ2-2; D is unclear. The sequenced sample consisted of PBMCs. CDR3 in amino acids: CASSLGFREVGELFF. As DNA, the CDR3 is TGTGCCAGCAGCCTCGGTTTCCGAGAGGTCGGGGAGCTGTTTTTT.